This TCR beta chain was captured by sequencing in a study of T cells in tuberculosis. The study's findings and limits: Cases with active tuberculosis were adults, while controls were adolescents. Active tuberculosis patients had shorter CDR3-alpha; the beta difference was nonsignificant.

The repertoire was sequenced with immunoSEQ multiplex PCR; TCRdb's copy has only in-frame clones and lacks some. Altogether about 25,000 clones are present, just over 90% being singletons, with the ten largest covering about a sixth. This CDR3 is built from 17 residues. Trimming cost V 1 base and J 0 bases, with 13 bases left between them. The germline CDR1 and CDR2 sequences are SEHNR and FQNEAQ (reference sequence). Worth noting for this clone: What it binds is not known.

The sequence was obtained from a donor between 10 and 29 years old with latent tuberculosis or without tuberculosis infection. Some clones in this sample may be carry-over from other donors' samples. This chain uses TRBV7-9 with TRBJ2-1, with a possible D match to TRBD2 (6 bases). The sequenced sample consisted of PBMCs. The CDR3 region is CASSLEGLLSSYNEQFF. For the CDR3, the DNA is TGTGCCAGCAGCTTAGAGGGACTTTTGAGCTCCTACAATGAGCAGTTCTTC.